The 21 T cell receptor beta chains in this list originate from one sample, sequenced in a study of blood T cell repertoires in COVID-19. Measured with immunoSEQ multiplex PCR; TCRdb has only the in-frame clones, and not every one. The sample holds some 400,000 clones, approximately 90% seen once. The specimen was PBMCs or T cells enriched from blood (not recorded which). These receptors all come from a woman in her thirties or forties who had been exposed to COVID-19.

The CDR3 DNA is TGTGCCAGTAGTATAGGGAGTAACACTGAAGCTTTCTTT. Translated, it gives CASSIGSNTEAFF. The J gene is TRBJ1-1, the V gene TRBV19; no definite D call. The CDR3 runs 13 residues. Germline V gives CDR1 LNHDA, CDR2 SQIVND (reference sequence). V was shortened by 1 base and J by 2 bases, with 5 bases between the two germline ends.

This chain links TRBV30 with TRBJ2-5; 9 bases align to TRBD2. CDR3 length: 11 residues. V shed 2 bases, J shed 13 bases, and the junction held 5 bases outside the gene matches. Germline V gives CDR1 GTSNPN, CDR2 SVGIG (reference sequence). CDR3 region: CAWSPGTSLYF. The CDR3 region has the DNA TGTGCCTGGAGTCCCGGGACTAGCTTGTACTTC.

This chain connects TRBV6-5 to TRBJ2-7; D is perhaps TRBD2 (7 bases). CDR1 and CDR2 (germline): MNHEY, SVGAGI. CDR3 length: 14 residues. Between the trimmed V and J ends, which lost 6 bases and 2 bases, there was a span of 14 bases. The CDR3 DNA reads TGTGCCAGCAGACAGGGAGGGAACCCCTACGAGCAGTACTTC. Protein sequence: CASRQGGNPYEQYF.

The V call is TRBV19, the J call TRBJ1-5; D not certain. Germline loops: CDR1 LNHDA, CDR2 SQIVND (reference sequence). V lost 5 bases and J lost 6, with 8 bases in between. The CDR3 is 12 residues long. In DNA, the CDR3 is TGTGCCAGTAGTTCCCTCTTTCAGCCCCAGCATTTT. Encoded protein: CASSSLFQPQHF.

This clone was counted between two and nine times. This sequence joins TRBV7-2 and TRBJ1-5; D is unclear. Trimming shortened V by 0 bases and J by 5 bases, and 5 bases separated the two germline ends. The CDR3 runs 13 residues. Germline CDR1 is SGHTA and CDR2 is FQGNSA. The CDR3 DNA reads TGTGCCAGCAGCTTAGCGCAGGATCAGCCCCAGCATTTT. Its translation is CASSLAQDQPQHF.

CDR3: CASRAQSYTEAFF. CDR3 in DNA: TGTGCCAGCAGGGCACAGAGTTACACTGAAGCTTTCTTT. The genes are TRBV2 and TRBJ1-1; the D is unclear. Deletions cut 6 bases from V and 3 bases from J, with 11 bases between. Per the germline V gene, CDR1 is SNHLY and CDR2 is FYNNEI. The CDR3 totals 13 residues.

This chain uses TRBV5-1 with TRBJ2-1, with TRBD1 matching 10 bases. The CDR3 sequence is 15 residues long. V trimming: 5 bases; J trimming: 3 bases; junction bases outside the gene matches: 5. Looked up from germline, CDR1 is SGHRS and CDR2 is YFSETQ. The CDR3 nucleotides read TGCGCCAGCAGAGGTGGGACAGGGGTCTACAATGAGCAGTTCTTC. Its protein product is CASRGGTGVYNEQFF.

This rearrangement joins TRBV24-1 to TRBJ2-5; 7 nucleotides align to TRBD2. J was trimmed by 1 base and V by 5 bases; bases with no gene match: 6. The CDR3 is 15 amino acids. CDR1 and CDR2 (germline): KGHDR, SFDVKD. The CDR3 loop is CATSVGGSVQETQYF. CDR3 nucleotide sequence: TGTGCCACCAGTGTGGGCGGGAGCGTCCAAGAGACCCAGTACTTC.

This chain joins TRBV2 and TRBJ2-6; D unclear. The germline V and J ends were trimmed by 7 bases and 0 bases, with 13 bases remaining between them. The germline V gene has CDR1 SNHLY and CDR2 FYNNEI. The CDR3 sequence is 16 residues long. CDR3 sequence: CASTGPGYSGANVLTF. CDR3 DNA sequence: TGTGCCAGCACTGGTCCAGGATACTCTGGGGCCAACGTCCTGACTTTC.

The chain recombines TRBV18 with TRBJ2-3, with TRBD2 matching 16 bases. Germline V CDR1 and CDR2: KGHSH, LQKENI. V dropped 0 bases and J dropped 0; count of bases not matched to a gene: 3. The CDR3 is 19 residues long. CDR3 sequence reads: CASSPPGLAGGPSTDTQYF. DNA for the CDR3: TGTGCCAGCTCACCACCGGGACTAGCGGGGGGGCCTAGCACAGATACGCAGTATTTT.

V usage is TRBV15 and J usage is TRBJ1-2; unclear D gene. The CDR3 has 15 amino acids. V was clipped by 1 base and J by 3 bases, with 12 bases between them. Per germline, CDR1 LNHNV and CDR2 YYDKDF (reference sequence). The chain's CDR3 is CATSRGLGQDYGYTF. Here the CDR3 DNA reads TGTGCCACCAGCAGAGGGTTAGGCCAGGACTATGGCTACACCTTC.

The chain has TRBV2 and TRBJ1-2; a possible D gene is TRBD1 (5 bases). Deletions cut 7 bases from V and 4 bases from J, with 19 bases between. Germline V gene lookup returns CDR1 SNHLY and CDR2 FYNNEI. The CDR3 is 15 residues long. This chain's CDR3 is CASKGSAYTPYGYTF. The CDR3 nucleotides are TGTGCCAGCAAGGGGTCGGCATACACCCCCTATGGCTACACCTTC.

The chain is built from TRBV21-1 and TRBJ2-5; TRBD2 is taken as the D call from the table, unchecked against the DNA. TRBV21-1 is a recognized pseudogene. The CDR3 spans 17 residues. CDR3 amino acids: CASSNRRLLAAQETQYF. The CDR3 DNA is TGTGCCAGCAGCAATCGCCGACTACTAGCGGCACAAGAGACCCAGTACTTC.

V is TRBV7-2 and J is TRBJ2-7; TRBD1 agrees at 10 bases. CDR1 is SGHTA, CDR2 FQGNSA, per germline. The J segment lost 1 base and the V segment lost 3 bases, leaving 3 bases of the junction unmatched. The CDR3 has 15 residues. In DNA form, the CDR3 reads TGTGCCAGCAGCTTCGGGACAGGGGAGTCCTACGAGCAGTACTTC. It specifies CASSFGTGESYEQYF.

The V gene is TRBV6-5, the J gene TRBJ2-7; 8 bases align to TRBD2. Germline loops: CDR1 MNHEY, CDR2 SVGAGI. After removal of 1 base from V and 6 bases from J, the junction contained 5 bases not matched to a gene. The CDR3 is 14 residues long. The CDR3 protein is CASSYFRGGGEQYF. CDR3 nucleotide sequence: TGTGCCAGCAGTTACTTTCGGGGGGGTGGCGAGCAGTACTTC.

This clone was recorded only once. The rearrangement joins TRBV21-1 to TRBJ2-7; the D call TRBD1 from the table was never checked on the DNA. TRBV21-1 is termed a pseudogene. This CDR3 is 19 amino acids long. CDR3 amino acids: CASSKPIPKQGKSRLEQYF. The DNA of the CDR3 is TGTGCCAGCAGCAAACCGATACCAAAACAGGGGAAATCGCGCCTCGAGCAGTACTTC.

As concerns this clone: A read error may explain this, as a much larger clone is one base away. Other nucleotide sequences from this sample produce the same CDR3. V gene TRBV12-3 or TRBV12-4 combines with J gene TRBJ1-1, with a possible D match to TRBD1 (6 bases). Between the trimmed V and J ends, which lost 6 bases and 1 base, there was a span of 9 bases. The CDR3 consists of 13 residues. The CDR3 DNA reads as TGTGCCAGCAGCCCGGGACAGAACACTGAAGCTTTCTTT. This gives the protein CASSPGQNTEAFF.

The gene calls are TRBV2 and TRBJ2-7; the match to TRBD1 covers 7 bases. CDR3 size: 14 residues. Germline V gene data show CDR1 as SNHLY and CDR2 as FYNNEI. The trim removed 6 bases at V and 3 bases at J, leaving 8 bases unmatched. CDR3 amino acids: CASSGPGQIYEQYF. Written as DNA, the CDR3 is TGTGCCAGCAGCGGTCCGGGACAGATCTACGAGCAGTACTTC.

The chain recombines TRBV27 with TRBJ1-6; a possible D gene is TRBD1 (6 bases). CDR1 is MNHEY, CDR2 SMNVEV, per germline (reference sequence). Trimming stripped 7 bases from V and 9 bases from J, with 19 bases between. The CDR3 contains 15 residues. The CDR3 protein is CASTISWAGASPLHF. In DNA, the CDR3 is TGTGCCAGCACCATATCCTGGGCAGGGGCTTCACCCCTCCACTTT.

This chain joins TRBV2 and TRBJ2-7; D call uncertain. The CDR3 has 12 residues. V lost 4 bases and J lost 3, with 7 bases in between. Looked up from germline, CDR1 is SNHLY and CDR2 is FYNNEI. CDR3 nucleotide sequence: TGTGCCAGCAGTGCTTTGAGCTACGAGCAGTACTTC. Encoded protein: CASSALSYEQYF.

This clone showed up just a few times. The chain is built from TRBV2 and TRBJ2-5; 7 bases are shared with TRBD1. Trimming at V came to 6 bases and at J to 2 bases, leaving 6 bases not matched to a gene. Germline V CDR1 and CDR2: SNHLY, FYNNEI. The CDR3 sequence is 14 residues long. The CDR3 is CASSPVRGQETQYF. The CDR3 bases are TGTGCCAGCAGCCCCGTCAGGGGGCAAGAGACCCAGTACTTC.